This T cell receptor beta chain was sequenced in a study of blood T cell repertoires in COVID-19. Overall study: The United States, Italy and Spain supplied acute and convalescent COVID-19 samples. T cells, B-cell-depleted T cells, or PBMCs supplied cDNA or gDNA.

In the original processing: Reference gene primer amplification in the assay estimated nucleated cell counts. Only in-frame clones appear in the TCRdb table, and some are missing; sequencing was by immunoSEQ multiplex PCR. V, J and clone size are those of that table, while D and trimming were read from the DNA. The sample lists 190,000 or so clones; about 86% were seen once. V shed 3 bases and J shed 2 bases, with 7 bases lying between them. CDR1 is SEHNR, CDR2 FQNEAQ, per germline (reference sequence). The CDR3 extends over 13 amino acids. V is TRBV7-9 and J is TRBJ2-5; D is ambiguous. Sequenced sample: peripheral blood. The TCR originated in a man in his sixties who had recovered from COVID-19. This chain's CDR3 is CASSLRSQETQYF. For the CDR3, the DNA is TGTGCCAGCAGCTTGCGCTCACAAGAGACCCAGTACTTC.